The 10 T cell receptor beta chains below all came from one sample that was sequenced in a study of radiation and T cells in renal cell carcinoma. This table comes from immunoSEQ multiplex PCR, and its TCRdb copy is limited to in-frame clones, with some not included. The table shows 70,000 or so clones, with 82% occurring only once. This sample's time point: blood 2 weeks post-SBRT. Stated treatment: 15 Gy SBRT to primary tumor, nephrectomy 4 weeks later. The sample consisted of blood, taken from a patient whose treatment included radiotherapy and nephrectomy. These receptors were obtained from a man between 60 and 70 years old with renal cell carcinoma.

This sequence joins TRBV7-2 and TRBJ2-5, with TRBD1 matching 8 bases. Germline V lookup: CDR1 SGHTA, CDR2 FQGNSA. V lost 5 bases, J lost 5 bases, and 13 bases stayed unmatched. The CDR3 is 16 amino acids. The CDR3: CASSQLRGPQGETQYF. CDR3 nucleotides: TGTGCCAGCAGCCAACTCAGGGGGCCGCAGGGTGAGACCCAGTACTTC.

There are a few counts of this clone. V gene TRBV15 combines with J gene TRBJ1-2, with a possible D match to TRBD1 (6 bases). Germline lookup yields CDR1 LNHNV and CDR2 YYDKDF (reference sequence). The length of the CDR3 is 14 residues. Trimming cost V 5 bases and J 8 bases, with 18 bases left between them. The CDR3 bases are TGTGCCACCAGCCTGGGGGAGGGGGTTTTAGGCTACACCTTC. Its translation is CATSLGEGVLGYTF.

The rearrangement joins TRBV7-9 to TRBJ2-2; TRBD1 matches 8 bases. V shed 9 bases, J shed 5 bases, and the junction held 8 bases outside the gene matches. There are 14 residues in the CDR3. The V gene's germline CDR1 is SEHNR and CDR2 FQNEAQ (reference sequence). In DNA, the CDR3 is TGTGCCAGTAGAGACAGGGGTTATACCGGGGAGCTGTTTTTT. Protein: CASRDRGYTGELFF.

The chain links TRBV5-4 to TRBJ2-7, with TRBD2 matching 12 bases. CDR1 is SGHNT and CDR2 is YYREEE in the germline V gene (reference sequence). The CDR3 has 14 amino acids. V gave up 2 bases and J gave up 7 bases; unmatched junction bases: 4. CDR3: CASSLLAGGKEQYF. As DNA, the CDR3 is TGTGCCAGCAGCTTACTAGCGGGAGGTAAAGAGCAGTACTTC. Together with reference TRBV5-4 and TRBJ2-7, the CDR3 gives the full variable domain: ETGVTQSPTHLIKTRGQQVTLRCSSQSGHNTVSWYQQALGQGPQFIFQYYREEENGRGNFPPRFSGLQFPNYSSELNVNALELDDSALYLCASSLLAGGKEQYFGPGTRLTVT.

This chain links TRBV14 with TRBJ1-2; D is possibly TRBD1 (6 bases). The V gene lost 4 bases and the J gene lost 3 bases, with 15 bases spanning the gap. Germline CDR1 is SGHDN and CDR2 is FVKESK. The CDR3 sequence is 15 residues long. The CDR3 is CASSPVQGNDYGYTF. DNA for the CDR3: TGTGCCAGCAGCCCCGTACAGGGTAACGACTATGGCTACACCTTC.

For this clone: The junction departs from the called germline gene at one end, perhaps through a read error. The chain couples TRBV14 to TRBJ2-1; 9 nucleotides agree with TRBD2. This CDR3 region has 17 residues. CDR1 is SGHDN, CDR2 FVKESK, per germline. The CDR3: CASSQDSRLAGLNGQFF. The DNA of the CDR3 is TGTGCCAGCAGCCAAGATAGCCGGCTAGCGGGACTTAATGGGCAGTTCTTC.

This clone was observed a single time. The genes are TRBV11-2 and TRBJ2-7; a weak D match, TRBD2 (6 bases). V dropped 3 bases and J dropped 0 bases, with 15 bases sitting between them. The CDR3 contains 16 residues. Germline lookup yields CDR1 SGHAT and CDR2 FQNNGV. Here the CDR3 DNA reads TGTGCCAGCAGCTTCGAGGCGGGACGGCCCTCCTACGAGCAGTACTTC. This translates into CASSFEAGRPSYEQYF.

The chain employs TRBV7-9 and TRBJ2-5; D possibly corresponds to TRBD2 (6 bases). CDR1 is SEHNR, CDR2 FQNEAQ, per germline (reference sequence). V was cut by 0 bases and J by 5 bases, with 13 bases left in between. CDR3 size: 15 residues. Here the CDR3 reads CASSLAGSGAETQYF. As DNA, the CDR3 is TGTGCCAGCAGCTTAGCCGGGAGCGGAGCGGAGACCCAGTACTTC.

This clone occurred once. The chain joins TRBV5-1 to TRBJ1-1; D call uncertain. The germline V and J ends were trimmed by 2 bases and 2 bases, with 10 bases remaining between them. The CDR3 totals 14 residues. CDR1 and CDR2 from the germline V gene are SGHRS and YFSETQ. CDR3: CASSFGEGNTEAFF. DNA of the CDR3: TGCGCCAGCAGCTTCGGGGAGGGAAACACTGAAGCTTTCTTT. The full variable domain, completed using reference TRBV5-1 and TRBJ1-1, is KAGVTQTPRYLIKTRGQQVTLSCSPISGHRSVSWYQQTPGQGLQFLFEYFSETQRNKGNFPGRFSGRQFSNSRSEMNVSTLELGDSALYLCASSFGEGNTEAFFGQGTRLTVV.

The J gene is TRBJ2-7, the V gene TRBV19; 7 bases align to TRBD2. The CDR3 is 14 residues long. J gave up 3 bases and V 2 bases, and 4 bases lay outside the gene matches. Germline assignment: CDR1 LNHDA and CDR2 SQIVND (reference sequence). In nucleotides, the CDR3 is TGTGCCAGTAGTATAATAGCGGGTCACTACGAGCAGTACTTC. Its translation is CASSIIAGHYEQYF.